This TCR beta chain comes out of a study of T-cell memory formation after mild COVID-19 (dated by TCRdb to the early 2020s). Regarding the study in general: Most TCR sequence clusters were specific to one of the two donors. The cohort was made up of two young adult volunteers, one female and one male, who were previously healthy. T-cell clones expanding and contracting after mild COVID-19 in a couple of donors were tracked by longitudinal TCRalpha and TCRbeta repertoire sequencing. On the study overall, not on this receptor specifically: Contracting CD4+ clones were located mainly in the CM and EM memory subsets, whereas CD8+ clones were found to be enriched in EMRA. Some responding clones were detected in pre-infection memory, suggesting pre-existing cross-reactive memory T cells joined the SARS-CoV-2 response. The study included only a couple of mild cases, and larger cohorts that include severe cases with pre-infection samples were judged to be necessary. Clones that contracted from day 15 to 85 showed balanced CD4/CD8 phenotypes, whereas a second wave of clones that expanded from day 15 to 37 leaned towards CD4+. The second-wave clones that peaked on day 37 were not confirmed to be SARS-CoV-2 specific.

As regards this clonotype: The antigen it binds to is not known. No quality values exist for individual bases; no much larger clone is one base distant.

PBMCs were isolated by Ficoll-Paque density gradient centrifugation. The instrument was an Illumina NovaSeq 6000. cDNA libraries for TCRalpha and TCRbeta were prepared by 5'RACE using constant-segment primers, with sample barcodes and unique molecular identifiers added. Trizol reagent was used to extract RNA from every sample. Amplification of the libraries took two PCR steps, and the second step added a second sample barcode plus Illumina TruSeq adapters. The libraries were sequenced on an Illumina NovaSeq using 2 x 150 bp paired-end reads. The paper's processing steps were these. Demultiplexing of reads and collapsing into UMI-guided consensus sequences were performed with migec v1.2.7. With mixcr v2.1.11, UMI consensuses were aligned to TRA and TRB V and J templates and assembled into clonotypes. Expanded or contracted clonotypes were those called significant by both edgeR and NoisET, with noise models trained on biological replicates. edgeR calls used a false discovery rate-adjusted p below 0.01 and a log2 fold-change threshold of 1. PCA with hierarchical clustering of max-normalized trajectories of the 1000 most abundant clonotypes was used as exploratory dynamics analysis. Each responding clone was given a CD4 or CD8 phenotype based on the CD4+ and CD8+ repertoires, which had been sequenced separately. The public reads were run again by TCRdb, first through fastp at Q25 and then through MiXCR, and only productive beta chains were kept. Entries that share a CDR3 protein sequence are merged under the most common genes and DNA. These V and J calls originate from TCRdb's pipeline instead of the authors' own analysis. The sample profile shows approximately 260,000 distinct CDR3 sequences; approximately 15% of them were found once. Jointly, the top ten make up 22% of the sample.

The germline V gene (reference sequence) provides CDR1 DFQATT and CDR2 SNEGSKA. Clipping removes 6 bases from V and 3 bases from J, with 8 as the unmatched junction base count. From its cysteine to its phenylalanine, the CDR3 spans 16 amino acids. Only the CDR3 part of the read is kept: 48 bases, read in frame from the first base. The sequence was collected from a young man who had mild COVID-19 (a few samples of this study predate the infection). The sample titles of this study are shuffled in the database, so cell type and time point are left out; the donor was told from shared clones. Material: PBMCs or a T cell subset sorted from them (not recorded which). Recombination linked TRBV20-1 to TRBJ2-3; TRBD2 fits 14 bases in the junction. The nucleotide sequence is TGCAGTGCCATCCCGACTAGCGGGGGGGCAACAGATACGCAGTATTTT. It encodes CSAIPTSGGATDTQYF.